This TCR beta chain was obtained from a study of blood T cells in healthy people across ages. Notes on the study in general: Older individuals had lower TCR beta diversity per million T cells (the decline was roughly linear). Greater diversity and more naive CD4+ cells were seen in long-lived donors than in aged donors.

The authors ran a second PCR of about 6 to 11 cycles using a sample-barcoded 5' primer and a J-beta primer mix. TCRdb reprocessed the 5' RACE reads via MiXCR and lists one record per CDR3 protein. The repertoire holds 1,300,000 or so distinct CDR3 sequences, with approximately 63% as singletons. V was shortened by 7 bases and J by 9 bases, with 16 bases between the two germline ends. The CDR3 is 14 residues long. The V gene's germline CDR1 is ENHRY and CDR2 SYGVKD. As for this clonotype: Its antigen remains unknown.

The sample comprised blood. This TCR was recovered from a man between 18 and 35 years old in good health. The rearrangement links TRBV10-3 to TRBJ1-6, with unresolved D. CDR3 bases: TGTGCCATCATCCCCCGGGGTTTACGTTCACCCCTCCACTTT. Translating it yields CAIIPRGLRSPLHF.